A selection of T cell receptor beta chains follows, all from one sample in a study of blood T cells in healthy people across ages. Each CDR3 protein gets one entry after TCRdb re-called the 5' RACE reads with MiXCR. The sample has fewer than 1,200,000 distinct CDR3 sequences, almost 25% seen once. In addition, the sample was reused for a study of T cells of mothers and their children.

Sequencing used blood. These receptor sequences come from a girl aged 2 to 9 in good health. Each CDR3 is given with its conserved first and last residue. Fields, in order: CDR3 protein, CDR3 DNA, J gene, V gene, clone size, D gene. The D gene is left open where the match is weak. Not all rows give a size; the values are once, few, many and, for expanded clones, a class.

CASSWQGPNSPLHF | TGTGCCAGCAGTTGGCAGGGGCCCAATTCACCCCTCCACTTT | TRBJ1-6 | TRBV12-3/TRBV12-4 | NA | NA
CASSHQGNQPQHF | TGTGCCAGCAGCCACCAGGGCAATCAGCCCCAGCATTTT | TRBJ1-5 | TRBV3-1 | many | NA
CASSQMRGLALFSYNEQFF | TGTGCCAGCAGCCAAATGAGGGGACTAGCGCTTTTCTCCTACAATGAGCAGTTCTTC | TRBJ2-1 | TRBV3-1 | NA | TRBD2
CASSGLQGTGELFF | TGTGCCAGCAGCGGCCTACAGGGGACCGGGGAGCTGTTTTTT | TRBJ2-2 | TRBV5-5 | NA | TRBD1
CASSLGGKFNYGYTF | TGTGCCAGCAGCTTAGGCGGGAAATTTAACTATGGCTACACCTTC | TRBJ1-2 | TRBV7-2 | NA | NA
CASSYSAGGDRYTF | TGTGCCAGCAGTTACTCAGCAGGGGGCGATCGCTACACCTTC | TRBJ1-2 | TRBV6-2/TRBV6-3 | few | TRBD1
CASSLGRASTDTQYF | TGTGCCAGCAGTCTTGGACGGGCTAGCACAGATACGCAGTATTTT | TRBJ2-3 | TRBV6-5 | NA | NA
CSVSFGGNYGYTF | TGCAGCGTTAGTTTTGGGGGGAACTATGGCTACACCTTC | TRBJ1-2 | TRBV29-1 | NA | NA
CASGDSLLYGYTF | TGCGCCAGCGGGGACAGCCTTTTGTATGGCTACACCTTC | TRBJ1-2 | TRBV5-1 | few | TRBD1
CAGDEGGVGTDTQYF | TGTGCCGGAGATGAGGGGGGAGTGGGCACAGATACGCAGTATTTT | TRBJ2-3 | TRBV6-1 | NA | NA
CASSSGTVLKLFF | TGTGCCAGCAGTTCGGGGACAGTCCTAAAACTGTTTTTT | TRBJ1-4 | TRBV12-3/TRBV12-4 | NA | TRBD1
CASKPGMYTEAFF | TGTGCCAGCAAGCCAGGGATGTACACTGAAGCTTTCTTT | TRBJ1-1 | TRBV6-5 | NA | NA
CASSTDRNTGELFF | TGTGCCAGCTCGACCGACAGAAACACCGGGGAGCTGTTTTTT | TRBJ2-2 | TRBV18 | NA | NA
CASMVRSTDTQYF | TGTGCCAGCATGGTACGAAGCACAGATACGCAGTATTTT | TRBJ2-3 | TRBV2 | few | NA
CASSPGTSYLNIQYF | TGCGCCAGCAGCCCGGGGACTAGCTATTTGAACATTCAGTACTTC | TRBJ2-4 | TRBV5-1 | many | TRBD2
CASKGGLGLTYF | TGTGCCAGCAAAGGCGGGTTAGGATTGACGTACTTC | TRBJ2-5 | TRBV5-6 | few | NA
CSVFGAASSRSYEQYF | TGCAGCGTTTTCGGGGCTGCCTCAAGTCGCTCCTACGAGCAGTACTTC | TRBJ2-7 | TRBV29-1 | NA | NA
CASTSPGDRKNTEAFF | TGTGCCAGCACCTCACCCGGGGACAGAAAGAACACTGAAGCTTTCTTT | TRBJ1-1 | TRBV12-3/TRBV12-4 | NA | TRBD1
CSVERRGGSTEAFF | TGCAGCGTTGAACGACGGGGAGGGTCCACTGAAGCTTTCTTT | TRBJ1-1 | TRBV29-1 | NA | NA
CASSLTGVLGDGPQHF | TGTGCCAGCAGCTTAACGGGGGTTTTGGGTGATGGGCCCCAGCATTTT | TRBJ1-5 | TRBV7-9 | NA | NA
CSVDDEGKELFF | TGCAGCGTTGACGATGAGGGAAAAGAACTGTTTTTT | TRBJ1-4 | TRBV29-1 | few | NA
CASSYSPNQYNEQFF | TGTGCCAGCAGTTATTCCCCAAATCAATACAATGAGCAGTTCTTC | TRBJ2-1 | TRBV27 | NA | NA
CATSEPNDSYEQYF | TGTGCCACCAGTGAGCCTAATGACTCCTACGAGCAGTACTTC | TRBJ2-7 | TRBV24-1 | NA | NA
CASSQGAMGVAKNIQYF | TGTGCCAGCAGCCAAGGGGCCATGGGCGTAGCCAAAAACATTCAGTACTTC | TRBJ2-4 | TRBV4-2 | NA | NA
CASSEGREKLFF | TGTGCCAGCAGCGAAGGCCGGGAAAAACTGTTTTTT | TRBJ1-4 | TRBV7-9 | NA | NA
CSASRGVSDEQYF | TGCAGTGCTAGCAGGGGGGTTAGCGACGAGCAGTACTTC | TRBJ2-7 | TRBV20-1 | few | NA
CSAIRRAGGLRETQYF | TGCAGTGCTATAAGAAGGGCAGGGGGCCTGCGGGAGACCCAGTACTTC | TRBJ2-5 | TRBV20-1 | NA | TRBD1
CASRRWLAGRETQYF | TGCGCCAGCAGGAGGTGGCTAGCGGGGAGAGAGACCCAGTACTTC | TRBJ2-5 | TRBV5-1 | few | TRBD2
CASIRRSTEDEQYF | TGTGCCAGCATCAGACGATCCACGGAAGACGAGCAGTACTTC | TRBJ2-7 | TRBV6-2/TRBV6-3 | NA | NA
CASSPPGQAIYEQYF | TGTGCCAGCAGTCCCCCGGGACAGGCTATCTACGAGCAGTACTTC | TRBJ2-7 | TRBV12-3/TRBV12-4 | NA | TRBD1
CASRIQLSGGSNEQFF | TGTGCCAGCAGAATACAACTTAGCGGGGGTAGCAATGAGCAGTTCTTC | TRBJ2-1 | TRBV6-6 | NA | TRBD2
CSVDGLAGGASTDTQYF | TGCAGCGTTGACGGCCTAGCGGGGGGCGCTAGCACAGATACGCAGTATTTT | TRBJ2-3 | TRBV29-1 | NA | TRBD2
CASSTGTSRGDEQLF | TGCGCCAGCAGCACCGGGACTAGCAGGGGCGATGAGCAGCTCTTC | TRBJ2-1 | TRBV5-1 | NA | TRBD2
CASSLGGTLSYEQYF | TGTGCCAGCAGCTTAGGCGGGACCCTATCCTACGAGCAGTACTTC | TRBJ2-7 | TRBV13 | NA | NA